The clone carrying this T cell receptor (beta chain) was seen more than once but under ten times. Its antigen remains unknown. This specimen belongs to a study of T cell repertoires in cytomegalovirus infection. Study summary: The study used recently identified HLA-C-restricted and well-studied HLA-B-restricted CMV epitopes. CMV infection and matching HLA type were both indicated by public TCR beta signatures.

V lost 3 bases, J lost 4 bases, and 16 bases lay in between. From germline, CDR1 is SGHVS and CDR2 FQNEAQ. CDR3 length: 15 amino acids. TCRdb recomputed calls from the reads with MiXCR, one row per CDR3 protein. The table has about 470,000 distinct CDR3 sequences, about two fifths seen once. Regarding the study as a whole: Of the TCR beta families, the public ones yielded a cumulative frequency that identified carriers of CMV plus the relevant HLA. HLA-C-restricted CMV clonotypes gave the most frequent clonotype in two of eight donors.

The sequenced sample was cultured PBMCs, obtained from culture after CMV antigen stimulation. This rearrangement joins TRBV7-8 to TRBJ2-7; D may be TRBD1 or TRBD2 (5 bases each). The receptor comes from a human donor in good health (CMV status not recorded). Some clones in this sample may be carry-over from other donors' samples. The CDR3 region has the DNA TGTGCCAGCAGCTTTGAGGGATTGGGGGAGTACGAGCAGTACTTC. This translates into CASSFEGLGEYEQYF. Looking up the rest from reference TRBV7-8 and TRBJ2-7 gives the full variable domain: GAGVSQSPRYKVAKRGQDVALRCDPISGHVSLFWYQQALGQGPEFLTYFQNEAQLDKSGLPSDRFFAERPEGSVSTLKIQRTQQEDSAVYLCASSFEGLGEYEQYFGPGTRLTVT.